The rows below give T cell receptor beta chains drawn from one sample of a study of beta chain features in type 1 diabetes. Clones were sequenced by immunoSEQ multiplex PCR, and TCRdb holds only the in-frame ones, with some missing. The repertoire holds about 270,000 clones, with roughly an eighth as singletons. Sample: naive CD4+ T cells from blood. The receptors stem from a woman between 40 and 55 years old in good health. Both conserved end residues are part of each CDR3. A D gene is named only where the DNA matches it firmly. Expanded clones are given a class, and other clones once, few, many or no size at all.

J	size	V	D	CDR3	DNA
TRBJ2-1	few	TRBV11-2	NA	CASSLDRVGSSHNEQFF	TGTGCCAGCAGCTTAGATCGGGTCGGGTCATCCCACAATGAGCAGTTCTTC
TRBJ2-3	NA	TRBV5-1	NA	CASSLGAGASTDTQYF	TGCGCCAGCAGCTTGGGGGCGGGGGCAAGCACAGATACGCAGTATTTT
TRBJ1-1	NA	TRBV18	NA	CASSRTGILAEVFF	TGTGCCAGCTCACGCACAGGAATCCTCGCTGAAGTTTTCTTT
TRBJ1-5	NA	TRBV12-5	TRBD1	CASGLDRGGFQPQHF	TGTGCTAGTGGTTTGGACAGGGGAGGATTTCAGCCCCAGCATTTT
TRBJ2-3	few	TRBV19	NA	CASSIVLGVTDTQYF	TGTGCCAGTAGTATTGTCCTAGGGGTCACAGATACGCAGTATTTT
TRBJ2-3	NA	TRBV10-1	TRBD1	CASSVRGRSDTQYF	TGCGCCAGCAGTGTAAGGGGGCGATCAGATACGCAGTATTTT
TRBJ2-1	few	TRBV5-4	TRBD2	CASSLMSGGAAEQFF	TGTGCCAGCAGCTTGATGAGCGGGGGGGCTGCTGAGCAGTTCTTC
TRBJ2-3	NA	TRBV9	NA	CASSVAPAGDTQYF	TGTGCCAGCAGCGTAGCCCCCGCCGGAGATACGCAGTATTTT
TRBJ2-7	NA	TRBV7-9	NA	CASSLEGWGRSDEQYF	TGTGCCAGCAGCTTAGAGGGGTGGGGTAGAAGTGACGAGCAGTACTTC
TRBJ2-1	few	TRBV7-9	TRBD2	CASSTLAGDYNEQFF	TGTGCCAGCTCAACCTTAGCGGGGGACTACAATGAGCAGTTCTTC
TRBJ2-5	few	TRBV18	NA	CASSPGEETQYF	TGTGCCAGCTCACCTGGGGAGGAGACCCAGTACTTC
TRBJ2-3	few	TRBV6-5	TRBD2	CASSLRLAGKTDTQYF	TGTGCCAGCAGTTTACGACTAGCGGGGAAAACAGATACGCAGTATTTT
TRBJ2-5	NA	TRBV2	TRBD2	CASRRLAGDQETQYF	TGTGCCAGCAGGCGACTAGCGGGGGATCAAGAGACCCAGTACTTC
TRBJ2-3	few	TRBV7-2	NA	CASSLAGGIDTQYF	TGTGCCAGCAGCTTAGCCGGAGGGATAGATACGCAGTATTTT